Listed below are T cell receptor beta chains from one sample, sequenced in a study of T cells in Graves' hyperthyroidism and ophthalmopathy. Using its own MiXCR run on the multiplex PCR reads, TCRdb lists one record per CDR3 protein. The data hold some 510,000 distinct CDR3 sequences, with just over 45% observed a single time. The material sequenced was peripheral blood or thyroid tissue (not recorded which). All receptors come from a woman under 30 with Graves' hyperthyroidism. Each CDR3 is given with its conserved first and last residue.

CDR3 length | V gene | CDR3 protein
15 | TRBV2 | CASSELPGFNQPQHF
15 | TRBV7-8 | CASSLRGQGGHEQYF
16 | TRBV15 | CATSSYNMLRGYGYTF
15 | TRBV7-2 | CASSPGALWNTEAFF
13 | TRBV19 | CASTPTVEGTQYF
15 | TRBV29-1 | CSVVRAGTYEYGYTF
11 | TRBV2 | CASSDQGQAFF
17 | TRBV7-9 | CASSLGSRAERTGELFF
15 | TRBV5-1 | CASSLYSGVGNTIYF
16 | TRBV7-2 | CASSHGGDSGRSPLHF
14 | TRBV7-6 | CASSFRRGTDTQYF
14 | TRBV7-9 | CASSTLGREETQYF
12 | TRBV2 | CASSEFVGLQYF
14 | TRBV12-3/TRBV12-4 | CASSLEPGNTEAFF
13 | TRBV25-1 | CASRIIPTDGYTF
16 | TRBV7-2 | CASSLGPPLGGQPQHF
13 | TRBV2 | CASRDRRDYEQYF
11 | TRBV20-1 | CSATLLGTQYF
16 | TRBV15 | CATSRGTGVFGYGYTF
14 | TRBV7-2 | CASSQEMGNTEAFF
14 | TRBV7-2 | CASSLGEGVGGAFF
14 | TRBV2 | CASSPRRQLETQYF
14 | TRBV7-6 | CASSSARGAAEAFF
13 | TRBV7-2 | CASSTGIKYEQYF
15 | TRBV19 | CASSIRQGGTGELFF
18 | TRBV7-9 | CASRHSRGPVATNEKLFF
15 | TRBV7-2 | CASSSGLAGTETQYF
14 | TRBV7-9 | CASSLAGDTYEQYF
14 | TRBV2 | CASSDWASNYGYTF
15 | TRBV7-8 | CAWSSGLAGQETQYF
14 | TRBV14 | CASSQDHGGIERYF
11 | TRBV7-9 | CASGTDYEQYF
15 | TRBV20-1 | CSARVREYSNQPQHF
16 | TRBV7-6 | CASSPPGGIGTGELFF
13 | TRBV20-1 | CSASTGGSYEQYF
12 | TRBV7-2 | CASTHRGTEAFF
13 | TRBV10-3 | CAIRRPEGNTIYF
14 | TRBV7-2 | CASSGSMWYTEAFF
15 | TRBV10-3 | CASSLEVRGNSPLHF
15 | TRBV2 | CAISEGAGSQETQYF
19 | TRBV29-1 | CSVNGGGLAGGLDTGELFF
14 | TRBV2 | CASGGGSPNYGYTF
13 | TRBV12-3/TRBV12-4 | CASSLGRGPGYTF
13 | TRBV24-1 | CATSPSHGETQYF
12 | TRBV29-1 | CSVILDSGELYF
15 | TRBV7-6 | CASSWTGTSQYEQYF
13 | TRBV11-2 | CASSFRSDYEQYF
18 | TRBV6-4 | CASSDTCRGLAGRETQYF